The entry that follows covers one T cell receptor beta chain sequence. Its target is not known. These data come from a study of T cells in Graves' hyperthyroidism and ophthalmopathy. Study-wide results and caveats: From stable hyperthyroidism, ophthalmopathy was separated by a 13 V-J model.

RNA transcripts gave rise to amplified TCR beta CDR3 regions. RT-PCR in the first round (using the HTBI primer set) targeted the TCR CDR3. In TCRdb, the multiplex PCR reads were re-called with MiXCR into one record per CDR3 protein. The sample yields 450,000 to 550,000 distinct CDR3 sequences, roughly a quarter seen once. CDR3 size: 13 residues. V was shortened by 3 bases and J by 6 bases, with 11 bases between the two germline ends. This chain connects TRBV12-3 or TRBV12-4 to TRBJ1-1; D unresolved. The sequence came from a woman between 25 and 40 years old with Graves' ophthalmopathy. Sequencing input: blood. The CDR3 DNA reads TGTGCCAGCAGTTTTATGAAGGGCTCTGAAGCTTTCTTT. This sequence encodes CASSFMKGSEAFF.